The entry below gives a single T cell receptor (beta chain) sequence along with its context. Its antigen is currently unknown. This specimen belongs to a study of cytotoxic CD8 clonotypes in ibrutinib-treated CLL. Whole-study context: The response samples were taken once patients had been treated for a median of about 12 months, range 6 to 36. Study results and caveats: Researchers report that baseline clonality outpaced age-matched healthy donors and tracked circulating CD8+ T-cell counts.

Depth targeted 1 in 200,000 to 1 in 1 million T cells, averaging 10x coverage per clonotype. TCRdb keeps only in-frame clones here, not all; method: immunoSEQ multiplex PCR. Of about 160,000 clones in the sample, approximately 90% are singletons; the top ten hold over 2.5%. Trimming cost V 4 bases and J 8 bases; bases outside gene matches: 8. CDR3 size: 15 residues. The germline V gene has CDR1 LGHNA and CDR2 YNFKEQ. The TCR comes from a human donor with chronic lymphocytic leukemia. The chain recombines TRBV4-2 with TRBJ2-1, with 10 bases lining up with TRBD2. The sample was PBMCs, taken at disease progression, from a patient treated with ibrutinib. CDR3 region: CASSPTSGNRYEQFF. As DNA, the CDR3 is TGTGCCAGCAGCCCCACTAGCGGGAATCGCTATGAGCAGTTCTTC.